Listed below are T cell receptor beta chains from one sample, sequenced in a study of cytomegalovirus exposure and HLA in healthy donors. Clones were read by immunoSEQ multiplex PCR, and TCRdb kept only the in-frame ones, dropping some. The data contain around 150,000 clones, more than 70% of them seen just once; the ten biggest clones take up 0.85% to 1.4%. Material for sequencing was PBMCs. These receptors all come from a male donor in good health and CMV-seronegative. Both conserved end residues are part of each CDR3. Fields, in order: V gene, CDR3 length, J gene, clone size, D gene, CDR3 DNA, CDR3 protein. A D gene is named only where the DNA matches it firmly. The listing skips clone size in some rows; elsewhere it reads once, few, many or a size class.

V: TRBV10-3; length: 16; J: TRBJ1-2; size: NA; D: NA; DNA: TGTGCCATCAGTGAGCCCCCAGGGGATAGGTTATATGGCTACACCTTC; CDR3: CAISEPPGDRLYGYTF
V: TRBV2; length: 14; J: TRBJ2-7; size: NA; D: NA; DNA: TGTGCCAGCAGTGAAGCGAACAGGTTCTACGAGCAGTACTTC; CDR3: CASSEANRFYEQYF
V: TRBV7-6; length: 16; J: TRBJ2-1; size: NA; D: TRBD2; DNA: TGTGCCAGCACATCCCCTCTAGGGACTAGGAACGATGAGCAGTTCTTC; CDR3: CASTSPLGTRNDEQFF
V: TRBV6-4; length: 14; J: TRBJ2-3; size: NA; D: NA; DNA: TGTGCCAGCAGTGACAAAGGGGGGGGAGATACGCAGTATTTT; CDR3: CASSDKGGGDTQYF
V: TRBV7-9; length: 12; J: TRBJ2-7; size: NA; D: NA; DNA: TGTGCCAGCAGCTTACAGGTCTACGAGCAGTACTTC; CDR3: CASSLQVYEQYF
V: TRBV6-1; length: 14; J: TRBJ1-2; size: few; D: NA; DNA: TGTGCCAGCAGTGAAGGAGGACAGCTCTATGGCTACACCTTC; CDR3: CASSEGGQLYGYTF
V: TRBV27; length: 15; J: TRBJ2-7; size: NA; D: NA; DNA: TGTGCCAGCAGCCAAAGGGGCGGGGAAATAGGCGACCAGTACTTC; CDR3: CASSQRGGEIGDQYF
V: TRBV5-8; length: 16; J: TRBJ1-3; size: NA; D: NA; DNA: TGTGCCAGCAGCTTTAAAGTCCGGGAAACTGGAAACACCATATATTTT; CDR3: CASSFKVRETGNTIYF
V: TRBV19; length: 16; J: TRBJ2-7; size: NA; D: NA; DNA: TGTGCCAGTACCTCCTCGGGGGGCCCCCTCTCCTACGAGCAGTACTTC; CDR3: CASTSSGGPLSYEQYF
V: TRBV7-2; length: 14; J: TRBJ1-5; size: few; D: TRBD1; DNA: TGTGCCAGCAGCCAGCGGACAGGCGGCCAGCCCCAGCATTTT; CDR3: CASSQRTGGQPQHF
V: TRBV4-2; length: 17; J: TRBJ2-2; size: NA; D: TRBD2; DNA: TGTGCCAGCAGCCAAGTCGTGGGACTAGCGAACACCGGGGAGCTGTTTTTT; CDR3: CASSQVVGLANTGELFF
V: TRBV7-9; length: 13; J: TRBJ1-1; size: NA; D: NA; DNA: TGTGCCAGCAGCTTCACAGGGAATACTGAAGCTTTCTTT; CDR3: CASSFTGNTEAFF
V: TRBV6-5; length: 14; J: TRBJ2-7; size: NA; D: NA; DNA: TGTGCCAGCAGTTACTCGACAGTCTCCTACGAGCAGTACTTC; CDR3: CASSYSTVSYEQYF
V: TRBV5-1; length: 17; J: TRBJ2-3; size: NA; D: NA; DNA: TGCGCCAGCAGCTTGGTTGCCGGGTTCCCTAGCACAGATACGCAGTATTTT; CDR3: CASSLVAGFPSTDTQYF
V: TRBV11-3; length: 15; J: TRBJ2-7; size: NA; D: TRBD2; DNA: TGTGCCAGCAGCCCGGGGCCGGGGGGAGCGTACGAGCAGTACTTC; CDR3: CASSPGPGGAYEQYF
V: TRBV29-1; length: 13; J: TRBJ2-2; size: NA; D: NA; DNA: TGCAGCGTTGAAGACGGGACTGACCGGGAGCTGTTTTTT; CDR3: CSVEDGTDRELFF
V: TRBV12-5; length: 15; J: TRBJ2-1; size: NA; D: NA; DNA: TGTGCTAGTGGTTTGCCTCCTCTAGCGTCAAATGAGCAGTTCTTC; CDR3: CASGLPPLASNEQFF
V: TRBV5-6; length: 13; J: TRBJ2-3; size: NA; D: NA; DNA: TGTGCCAGCAACAGGGACACCTTAGATACGCAGTATTTT; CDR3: CASNRDTLDTQYF
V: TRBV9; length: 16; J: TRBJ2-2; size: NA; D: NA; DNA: TGTGCCAGCAGCGTAGGGGGAGGCGTTAACACCGGGGAGCTGTTTTTT; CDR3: CASSVGGGVNTGELFF
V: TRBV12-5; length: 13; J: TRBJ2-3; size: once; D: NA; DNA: TGTGCTAGTGGTCGGGGGGCAACAGATACGCAGTATTTT; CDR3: CASGRGATDTQYF
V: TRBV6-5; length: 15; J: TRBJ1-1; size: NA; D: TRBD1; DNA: TGTGCCAGCATTTTCCCGGGACAGGGAAACACTGAAGCTTTCTTT; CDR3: CASIFPGQGNTEAFF
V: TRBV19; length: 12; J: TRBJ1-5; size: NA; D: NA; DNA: TGTGCCAGTAGTATACCTAATCAGCCCCAGCATTTT; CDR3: CASSIPNQPQHF
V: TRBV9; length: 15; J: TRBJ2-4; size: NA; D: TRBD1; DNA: TGTGCCAGCAGCGTCACAGGGGCGCCTGGAAACATTCAGTACTTC; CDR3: CASSVTGAPGNIQYF
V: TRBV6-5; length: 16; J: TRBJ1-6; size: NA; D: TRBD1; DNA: TGTGCCAGCAGTTACTCTTCCGGACAGGGCGGTTCACCCCTCCACTTT; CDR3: CASSYSSGQGGSPLHF
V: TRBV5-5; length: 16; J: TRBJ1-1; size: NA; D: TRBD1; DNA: TGTGCCAGCAGCTTGGGACAGGGGGCGACGAACACTGAAGCTTTCTTT; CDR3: CASSLGQGATNTEAFF
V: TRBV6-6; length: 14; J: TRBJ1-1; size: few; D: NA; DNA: TGTGCCAGCAGTCTCTCCGGAGGACCCCAAAGTGCTTTCTTT; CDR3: CASSLSGGPQSAFF
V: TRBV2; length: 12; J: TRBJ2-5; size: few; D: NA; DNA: TGTGCCAGCACGACTAGTGGCGAGACCCAGTACTTC; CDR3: CASTTSGETQYF
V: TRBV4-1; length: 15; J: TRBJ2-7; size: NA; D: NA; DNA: TGCGCCAGCAGCCAGCCCACCAACGGGTACCACGAGCAGTACTTC; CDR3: CASSQPTNGYHEQYF
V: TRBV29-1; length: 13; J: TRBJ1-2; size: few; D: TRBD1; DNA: TGCAGCGCTAAGGGACAGGGGGCAGGAGGCTACACCTTC; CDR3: CSAKGQGAGGYTF
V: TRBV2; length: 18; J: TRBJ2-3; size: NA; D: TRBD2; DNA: TGTGCCAGCAGGAGAGGCGGGACTAGCGGGACTAGCACAGATACGCAGTATTTT; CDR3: CASRRGGTSGTSTDTQYF
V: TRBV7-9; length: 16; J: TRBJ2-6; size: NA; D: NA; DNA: TGTGCTGTAGTCACAGAGAAAAACTCTGGGGCCAACGTCCTGACTTTC; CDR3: CAVVTEKNSGANVLTF
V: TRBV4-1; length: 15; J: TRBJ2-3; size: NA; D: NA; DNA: TGCGCCAGCAGCCAAGGAACTACCACAAGTTATACGCAGTATTTT; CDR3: CASSQGTTTSYTQYF